Each of the 23 T cell receptor beta chains below was sequenced from the same sample in a study of T cells in Graves' hyperthyroidism and ophthalmopathy (dated by TCRdb to between 2017 and 2020). The receptor library was made with multiplex PCR. Sequencing took place on an Illumina HiSeq 2000. The TCR beta CDR3 regions were amplified from the RNA transcripts. For the first round of RT-PCR on the TCR CDR3, the HTBI primer set was used together with the Qiagen OneStep RT-PCR kit. TCRdb redid the processing of the public reads, applying fastp at Q25 and MiXCR, and retained in-frame beta chains. Rows with a matching CDR3 protein are joined into one entry that keeps the most common DNA and genes. The table for this sample lists 390,000 or so distinct CDR3 sequences; approximately 15% of them were counted only once. The ten largest account for approximately 13% of the sample. Sequenced material: blood. The receptors come from a man aged 18 to 30 with Graves' ophthalmopathy.

The chain links TRBV12-5 to TRBJ1-2; D unresolved. Trimming pared 1 base from V and 2 bases from J, leaving 14 bases between. Per the germline V gene, CDR1 is LGHNT and CDR2 is FRNRAP. The CDR3 is made up of 16 amino acids. The CDR3 bases are TGTGCTAGTGGTTTGGGGGAAGGCAGAGGGAACTATGGCTACACCTTC. Translating gives CASGLGEGRGNYGYTF.

This clonotype has at least ten counts. The chain carries TRBV20-1 and TRBJ2-3, with D possibly matching TRBD2 (5 bases). Germline CDR1 is DFQATT and CDR2 is SNEGSKA (reference sequence). This CDR3 is built from 14 residues. V gave up 4 bases and J gave up 1 base, with 12 bases separating them. CDR3 in DNA: TGCAGTGCTATCGGTGCGGAGGGCACAGATACGCAGTATTTT. This encodes CSAIGAEGTDTQYF.

The rearrangement links TRBV19 to TRBJ2-5, with D possibly matching TRBD2 (5 bases). This CDR3 comprises 14 residues. V shed 1 base and J shed 2 bases, with 8 bases lying between them. Germline assignment: CDR1 LNHDA and CDR2 SQIVND (reference sequence). In nucleotides, the CDR3 is TGTGCCAGTAGTATAGGACCGGGGCAAGAGACCCAGTACTTC. It translates to CASSIGPGQETQYF.

This chain uses TRBV6-5 with TRBJ2-7; 7 nucleotides line up with TRBD2. The CDR3 extends over 15 amino acids. Looked up from germline, CDR1 is MNHEY and CDR2 is SVGAGI. V was pared by 2 bases and J by 1 base, with 5 bases of the junction left unmatched. DNA of the CDR3: TGTGCCAGCAGTTACGGGGGGGGGGGGTCCTACGAGCAGTACTTC. The encoded protein is CASSYGGGGSYEQYF.

This clonotype was detected a few times. The rearrangement uses TRBV10-3 and TRBJ2-1, with TRBD1 as a possible D gene (5 bases). This CDR3 is built from 14 residues. From germline, CDR1 is ENHRY and CDR2 SYGVKD. V lost 6 bases and J 0 bases, leaving 9 bases between the germline ends. The CDR3 DNA reads as TGTGCCATCAGGACAGAGATCTCCTACAATGAGCAGTTCTTC. Translating gives CAIRTEISYNEQFF.

This clonotype was seen ten or more times. The chain is built from TRBV30 and TRBJ2-7; TRBD2 matches at 7 bases. CDR1 GTSNPN and CDR2 SVGIG come from the germline V gene (reference sequence). V shed 1 base and J 4 bases; nucleotides not matched to a gene: 7. The CDR3 spans 14 residues. The CDR3 DNA reads TGTGCCTGGAGTGATCTGCGGGAGCGGTACGAGCAGTACTTC. The encoded protein is CAWSDLRERYEQYF.

This clonotype was found once. A clone one base away is much larger, so this may be a read error. Since no conserved phenylalanine or tryptophan closes the CDR3, a read error is the likely cause. The chain joins TRBV14 to TRBJ2-7, with 8 bases identical to TRBD1. The CDR3 length is 16 residues. Germline CDR1 is SGHDN and CDR2 is FVKESK. Trimming cost V 3 bases and J 3 bases; bases outside gene matches: 10. CDR3 amino acids: CASSHQDRGLVYEQYL. DNA for the CDR3: TGTGCCAGCAGCCATCAAGACAGGGGACTTGTCTACGAGCAGTACCTC.

Of note for this clonotype: Germline is not matched at one junction end, which may reflect a read error. The chain recombines TRBV4-1 with TRBJ2-7; D uncertain. The CDR3 covers 14 residues. Germline V gene sequence: CDR1 MGHRA, CDR2 YSYEKL. This CDR3 reads CASSQEAFSYEQYF. The CDR3 DNA reads as TGTGCCAGCAGCCAAGAGGCGTTCTCCTACGAGCAGTACTTC.

The rearrangement links TRBV4-1 to TRBJ1-5, with D perhaps TRBD1 (6 bases). The ends were cut back, 2 bases at V and 0 bases at J, with 17 bases in the middle. Germline V CDR1 and CDR2: MGHRA, YSYEKL. This CDR3 spans 18 amino acids. The CDR3 region is CASSQFRQVHSSNQPQHF. Here the CDR3 DNA reads TGCGCCAGCAGCCAATTTCGACAGGTCCACTCTAGCAATCAGCCCCAGCATTTT.

This clonotype was observed many times. This CDR3 is CASSFRGRKTEAFF. The CDR3, as DNA: TGTGCCAGCAGTTTCAGGGGGCGAAAGACTGAAGCTTTCTTT. The rearrangement uses TRBV27 and TRBJ1-1; 8 bases align to TRBD1. V dropped 3 bases and J dropped 5; count of bases not matched to a gene: 5. CDR3 length equals 14 residues. Germline V gene lookup returns CDR1 MNHEY and CDR2 SMNVEV (reference sequence).

The table lists this clonotype with a few counts. This chain links TRBV5-4 with TRBJ2-2, with 10 bases that match TRBD2. The CDR3 consists of 16 residues. Germline V CDR1 and CDR2: SGHNT, YYREEE (reference sequence). The trim removed 4 bases at V and 2 bases at J, leaving 5 bases unmatched. The CDR3 reads CASSPSGGLNTGELFF. Here the CDR3 DNA reads TGTGCCAGCAGCCCTAGCGGGGGACTTAACACCGGGGAGCTGTTTTTT.

CDR3 nucleotides: TGTGCCAGCTTTGGGACAGGGAATGAAAAACTGTTTTTT. It codes for CASFGTGNEKLFF. J is TRBJ1-4 and V is TRBV7-9; 9 positions match TRBD1. With 8 bases clipped from V and 5 bases from J, the junction kept 3 bases outside the gene matches. Looked up from germline, CDR1 is SEHNR and CDR2 is FQNEAQ (reference sequence). CDR3 length equals 13 residues.

This clonotype has only a few counts. The rearrangement links TRBV5-5 to TRBJ2-1, with TRBD2 identical over 10 bases. The length of the CDR3 is 18 residues. V dropped 0 bases and J dropped 4; count of bases not matched to a gene: 10. Germline CDR1 SGHKS, CDR2 YYEKEE (reference sequence). Written as DNA, the CDR3 is TGTGCCAGCAGCTTGGTTGTTAGCGGGGGGCCCCCATACAATGAGCAGTTCTTC. Encoded protein: CASSLVVSGGPPYNEQFF.

At least ten counts were recorded for this clonotype. The chain couples TRBV24-1 to TRBJ2-3; D is undetermined. CDR1 KGHDR and CDR2 SFDVKD come from the germline V gene. V was shortened by 6 bases and J by 0 bases, with 9 bases between the two germline ends. This CDR3 has 14 amino acids. The CDR3 coding sequence is TGTGCCACCAGTCATTCCTCTAGCACAGATACGCAGTATTTT. This codes for CATSHSSSTDTQYF.

This clonotype occurred many times. The chain employs TRBV19 and TRBJ2-7; D is unresolved. Trimming removed 5 bases at V and 0 bases at J, with 11 bases between. The CDR3 is 14 residues long. Germline V CDR1 and CDR2: LNHDA, SQIVND (reference sequence). The DNA of the CDR3 is TGTGCCAGTAGTTCAAGTAGTAGCTCCTACGAGCAGTACTTC. Translating gives CASSSSSSSYEQYF.

For the CDR3, the DNA is TGTGCCAGCAGTTGGGCTAGCTCCCAAGAGACCCAGTACTTC. Protein sequence: CASSWASSQETQYF. This sequence joins TRBV27 and TRBJ2-5; maybe TRBD2 (5 bases). Germline loops: CDR1 MNHEY, CDR2 SMNVEV (reference sequence). This CDR3 comprises 14 residues. V was pared by 4 bases and J by 1 base, with 10 bases between.

Ten or more counts support this clonotype. The rearrangement links TRBV5-1 to TRBJ2-7; D is possibly TRBD1 (6 bases). Between the trimmed V and J ends, which lost 0 bases and 4 bases, there was a span of 11 bases. The CDR3 is 14 residues long. Germline-derived CDR1 and CDR2 are SGHRS and YFSETQ. The CDR3 sequence: CASSLGEQGYEQYF. The CDR3 bases are TGCGCCAGCAGCTTGGGGGAACAGGGATACGAGCAGTACTTC.

This clonotype was detected ten times or more. V is TRBV19 and J is TRBJ1-5; unclear D gene. Between the trimmed V and J ends, which lost 2 bases and 7 bases, there was a span of 9 bases. The CDR3 sequence is 13 residues long. Germline values: CDR1 LNHDA, CDR2 SQIVND (reference sequence). CDR3 loop: CASSITGEQPQHF. CDR3 coding DNA: TGTGCCAGTAGTATAACGGGAGAACAGCCCCAGCATTTT. Full variable domain (remainder filled in from reference TRBV19 and TRBJ1-5): DGGITQSPKYLFRKEGQNVTLSCEQNLNHDAMYWYRQDPGQGLRLIYYSQIVNDFQKGDIAEGYSVSREKKESFPLTVTSAQKNPTAFYLCASSITGEQPQHFGDGTRLSIL.

The V call is TRBV6-2 or TRBV6-3, the J call TRBJ2-5; D may be TRBD2 (5 bases). The CDR3 runs 14 residues. Germline lookup yields CDR1 MNHEY and CDR2 SVGEGT. The germline V and J ends were trimmed by 7 bases and 1 base, with 13 bases remaining between them. CDR3 protein: CASKKTDSQETQYF. CDR3 DNA sequence: TGTGCCAGCAAAAAGACGGACTCCCAAGAGACCCAGTACTTC.

The rearrangement uses TRBV6-1 and TRBJ1-1; D is undetermined. Germline V gives CDR1 MNHNS, CDR2 SASEGT. Trimming took 7 bases from V and 0 from J, leaving 9 bases between them. This CDR3 spans 13 amino acids. CDR3 DNA sequence: TGTGCCAGCATTGGTTGGGTGAACACTGAAGCTTTCTTT. It is translated as CASIGWVNTEAFF.

Concerning this clonotype itself: Possible read error: a much larger clone is one base away. The chain employs TRBV11-3 and TRBJ1-1; weak D call: TRBD1 (5 bases). The CDR3 runs to 14 residues. CDR1 and CDR2 from the germline V gene are SGHNT and YENEEA. In DNA, the CDR3 is TGTGCCAGCAGCTTGGGGGGAGTGAACGCTGAAGCTTTCTTT. Its protein is CASSLGGVNAEAFF.

This clonotype was recorded a few times. The chain's CDR3 is CASSKGTLREAFF. CDR3 nucleotides: TGTGCCAGTAGTAAAGGGACATTGCGGGAAGCTTTCTTT. V gene TRBV19 combines with J gene TRBJ1-1; D might be TRBD1 (6 bases). The CDR3 spans 13 residues. Trimming removed 4 bases at V and 8 bases at J, with 14 bases between. CDR1 and CDR2 (germline): LNHDA, SQIVND (reference sequence).

In its sample, this clonotype was seen many times. V is TRBV18 and J is TRBJ2-1; 7 bases align to TRBD2. The ends lost 0 bases at V and 4 bases at J; junction bases unmatched: 3. The CDR3 is made up of 15 amino acids. Germline V gene data show CDR1 as KGHSH and CDR2 as LQKENI. The CDR3 loop is CASSPPPGGYNEQFF. For the CDR3, the DNA is TGTGCCAGCTCACCACCCCCGGGAGGTTACAATGAGCAGTTCTTC.